The sequence of this TCR beta chain was determined in a study of blood T cell repertoires in COVID-19. Study-wide context: COVID-19 samples collected from the United States, Italy and Spain covered acute and convalescent phases. Sample material is recorded as cDNA or gDNA derived from T cells, B-cell-depleted T cells, or PBMCs.

In the original workflow: Researchers report that nucleated cell counts were estimated from reference gene primer amplification. Here immunoSEQ multiplex PCR was the method, and the copy in TCRdb shows in-frame clones only, minus some. D and trimming come from the DNA, and the V and J calls and clone size come from that table. Of about 200,000 clones listed, about 80% are singletons. CDR1 is LGHDT, CDR2 YNNKEL, per germline (reference sequence). The J segment lost 12 bases and the V segment lost 4 bases, leaving 6 bases of the junction unmatched. The CDR3 covers 12 residues. The chain couples TRBV3-1 (or the pseudogene TRBV3-2) to TRBJ2-1; 7 bases map to TRBD2. This TCR was recovered from a human donor with acute or convalescent COVID-19. The donor label of this sample is uncertain. What was sequenced was peripheral blood. CDR3 nucleotide sequence: TGTGCCAGCAGCCTTCGAGCGGGACCGCAGTTCTTC. Its protein is CASSLRAGPQFF.